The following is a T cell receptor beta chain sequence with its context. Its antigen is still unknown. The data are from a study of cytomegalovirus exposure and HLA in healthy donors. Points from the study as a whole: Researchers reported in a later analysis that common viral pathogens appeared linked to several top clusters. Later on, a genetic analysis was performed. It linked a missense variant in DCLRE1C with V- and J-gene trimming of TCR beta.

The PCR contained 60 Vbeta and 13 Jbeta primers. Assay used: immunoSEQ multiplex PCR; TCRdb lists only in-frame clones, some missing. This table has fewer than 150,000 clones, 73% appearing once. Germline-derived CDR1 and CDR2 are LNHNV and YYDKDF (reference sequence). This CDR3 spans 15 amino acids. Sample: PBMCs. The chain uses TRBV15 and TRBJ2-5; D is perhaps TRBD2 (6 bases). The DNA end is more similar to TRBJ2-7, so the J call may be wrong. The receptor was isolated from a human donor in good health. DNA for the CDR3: TGTGCCACCAGCAGAGACTTGACTAGGGCCTACGAGCAGTACTTC. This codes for CATSRDLTRAYEQYF.